This TCR beta chain was obtained from a study of blood T cell repertoires in COVID-19. For the study at large: Donors in the United States, Italy and Spain gave samples during acute or convalescent COVID-19. Sources were T cells, B-cell-depleted T cells, or PBMCs; the material itself was cDNA or gDNA.

Original processing notes: Reference gene primers were amplified, and this amplification served to estimate nucleated cell counts. Assay used: immunoSEQ multiplex PCR; TCRdb lists only in-frame clones, some missing. V and J calls and clone size are given by that table; D and trimming were obtained from the DNA. The sample has some 150,000 clones; roughly 89% are singletons. The V gene's germline CDR1 is LNHDA and CDR2 SQIVND (reference sequence). The CDR3 covers 14 residues. Trimming removed 4 bases from V and 4 bases from J; junction bases left unmatched: 6. The sequence derives from a woman aged 45-65 years with acute or convalescent COVID-19. The sequenced sample consisted of peripheral blood. The V and J genes are TRBV19 and TRBJ1-2; 7 positions agree with TRBD1. The CDR3 reads CASSKTGTAYGYTF. CDR3 bases: TGTGCCAGTAGTAAGACCGGGACAGCCTATGGCTACACCTTC.